This TCR beta chain was documented in a study of blood T cell repertoires in COVID-19. In the study overall: COVID-19 samples from acute and convalescent phases originated in the United States, Italy and Spain.

Trimming removed 0 bases from V and 1 base from J, with 13 bases in between. Germline CDR1 SGHAT, CDR2 FQDESV (reference sequence). The CDR3 extends over 17 amino acids. In the original workflow: How many nucleated cells were present was estimated from reference gene primer amplification. Only in-frame clones appear in the TCRdb table, and some are missing; sequencing was by immunoSEQ multiplex PCR. The V and J calls and clone size come from that table; D and trimming were worked out from the DNA. Among under 60,000 clones listed, roughly 80% were seen once. The sequenced sample consisted of peripheral blood. The sequence came from a human donor in a cohort sampled during active COVID-19. The chain couples TRBV11-1 to TRBJ2-1; weak D call: TRBD1 (6 bases). CDR3 loop: CASSLAGAARSYNEQFF. In DNA, the CDR3 is TGTGCCAGCAGCTTAGCGGGGGCCGCCCGATCCTACAATGAGCAGTTCTTC.